This TCR beta chain was captured in a study of cytomegalovirus exposure and HLA in healthy donors. This clone was detected a few times. Antigen unknown. Study-wide points: Previous analysis showed most TCR beta V segments were productive about 90% or about 30% of the time.

The PCR contained 60 Vbeta and 13 Jbeta primers. Using immunoSEQ multiplex PCR, the repertoire was profiled, and TCRdb retains in-frame clones only, with some absent. The table shows 160,000 or so clones, with 70% to 80% occurring only once. The source is a man aged 35-49 years in good health and CMV-seronegative. Material for sequencing was PBMCs.

CDR3: CASSQDMNTGELFF. The CDR3 DNA is TGCGCCAGCAGCCAGGACATGAACACCGGGGAGCTGTTTTTT. The V and J genes are TRBV4-3 and TRBJ2-2; D might be TRBD1 (5 bases). V gave up 3 bases and J gave up 1 base, with 6 bases separating them. The CDR3 length is 14 residues. Germline CDR1 reads LGHNA; CDR2 reads YSLEER.